What follows are 13 T cell receptor beta chains derived from one specimen sequenced in a study of control samples from healthy donors and cancer patients. Assay used: immunoSEQ multiplex PCR; TCRdb lists only in-frame clones, some missing. The data hold 350,000 to 450,000 clones, with roughly 90% observed a single time. Sequencing input: PBMCs. The receptors were sampled from a man in his forties or fifties with head and neck cancer.

The chain uses TRBV28 and TRBJ2-7; the match to TRBD1 covers 12 bases. Per the germline V gene, CDR1 is MDHEN and CDR2 is SYDVKM. J was trimmed by 6 bases and V by 5 bases; bases with no gene match: 8. This CDR3 has 15 residues. The CDR3 loop is CASSPLGTGGGEQYF. CDR3 nucleotides: TGTGCCAGCAGTCCATTGGGGACAGGGGGCGGCGAGCAGTACTTC. The variable domain in full, with the rest retrieved from reference TRBV28 and TRBJ2-7, is DVKVTQSSRYLVKRTGEKVFLECVQDMDHENMFWYRQDPGLGLRLIYFSYDVKMKEKGDIPEGYSVSREKKERFSLILESASTNQTSMYLCASSPLGTGGGEQYFGPGTRLTVT.

V is TRBV7-3 and J is TRBJ2-1; possible D gene TRBD2, 6 bases. Germline CDR1 SGHTA, CDR2 FQGTGA. The V end was cut by 4 bases, the J end by 9 bases, with 13 bases between. There are 13 residues in the CDR3. This chain's CDR3 is CASSSTSSGEQFF. CDR3 DNA sequence: TGTGCCAGCAGCTCGACTAGTTCGGGTGAGCAGTTCTTC.

The chain is built from TRBV5-1 and TRBJ2-3, with 8 positions matching TRBD1. Per the germline V gene, CDR1 is SGHRS and CDR2 is YFSETQ. CDR3 length: 14 residues. The V and J ends lost 4 bases and 5 bases, in that order; junction bases with no gene match: 6. CDR3 amino acids: CASSLRQGLDTQYF. CDR3 DNA: TGCGCCAGCAGCCTTCGACAGGGGTTAGATACGCAGTATTTT.

The chain couples TRBV5-6 to TRBJ2-5; 9 nucleotides agree with TRBD2. Germline trimming cut 6 bases from V and 5 bases from J; bases unmatched to any gene: 8. The CDR3 has 14 amino acids. The V gene's germline CDR1 is SGHDT and CDR2 YYEEEE. The CDR3 region is CASIKRSGRETQYF. CDR3 bases: TGTGCCAGCATTAAAAGGAGCGGGAGGGAGACCCAGTACTTC.

This clone occurred a few times. The gene calls are TRBV6-5 and TRBJ1-5, with TRBD1 matching over 9 bases. CDR1 is MNHEY and CDR2 is SVGAGI in the germline V gene. This CDR3 region has 15 residues. The junction had 3 bases not matched to a gene; V was cut back by 4 bases and J by 2 bases. The CDR3 protein is CASSWGQGGNQPQHF. In nucleotides, the CDR3 is TGTGCCAGCAGTTGGGGACAGGGTGGCAATCAGCCCCAGCATTTT.

The rearrangement uses TRBV19 and TRBJ2-5, with 7 bases aligning to TRBD2. The CDR3 extends over 16 amino acids. CDR1 and CDR2 from the germline V gene are LNHDA and SQIVND (reference sequence). The V gene end was trimmed by 3 bases and the J gene end by 2 bases; junction bases not matched to a gene: 9. CDR3 bases: TGTGCCAGTAGTATGGGCGGGGGAGCGGGGCAAGAGACCCAGTACTTC. Translation: CASSMGGGAGQETQYF.

CDR3 nucleotide sequence: TGTGCCAGCAGTTTATTTTCGAAAGGAAACACCATATATTTT. Protein sequence: CASSLFSKGNTIYF. This sequence joins TRBV28 and TRBJ1-3; D remains ambiguous. V was pared by 1 base and J by 4 bases, with 8 bases between. The CDR3 is 14 amino acids. In germline, CDR1 is MDHEN, CDR2 SYDVKM.

The chain links TRBV18 to TRBJ2-7, with unresolved D. The V and J ends lost 2 bases and 2 bases respectively, with 7 bases between them. Germline V gene lookup returns CDR1 KGHSH and CDR2 LQKENI. CDR3 length: 13 amino acids. The CDR3 sequence is CASSPYTTYEQYF. CDR3 nucleotide sequence: TGTGCCAGCTCACCATACACCACCTACGAGCAGTACTTC.

This chain uses TRBV28 with TRBJ2-7, with D possibly called TRBD1 or TRBD2 (5 bases each). This CDR3 contains 15 residues. V gave up 4 bases and J gave up 3 bases, with 16 bases separating them. CDR1 MDHEN and CDR2 SYDVKM come from the germline V gene. The CDR3 region is CASSSQGTASYEQYF. The CDR3 nucleotides read TGTGCCAGCAGTTCCCAAGGGACCGCAAGCTACGAGCAGTACTTC. The entire variable domain, with the rest obtained from reference TRBV28 and TRBJ2-7, is as follows: DVKVTQSSRYLVKRTGEKVFLECVQDMDHENMFWYRQDPGLGLRLIYFSYDVKMKEKGDIPEGYSVSREKKERFSLILESASTNQTSMYLCASSSQGTASYEQYFGPGTRLTVT.

The rearrangement joins TRBV6-5 to TRBJ1-2, with D perhaps matching TRBD1 (6 bases). Germline lookup yields CDR1 MNHEY and CDR2 SVGAGI. The CDR3 has 13 residues. V shed 8 bases and J shed 0 bases, with 10 bases lying between them. CDR3 bases: TGTGCCAGCTGTAAGGGGGCTAACTATGGCTACACCTTC. It specifies CASCKGANYGYTF.

This rearrangement joins TRBV19 to TRBJ1-2, with 7 bases lining up with TRBD1. J lost 8 bases, V lost 6 bases, and 12 bases had no gene match. The CDR3 covers 14 residues. Germline-derived CDR1 and CDR2 are LNHDA and SQIVND (reference sequence). The CDR3 is CASSPPGQTWGYTF. The CDR3 nucleotides read TGTGCCAGTAGCCCACCGGGACAGACGTGGGGCTACACCTTC.

V and J are TRBV7-3 and TRBJ2-7, with 12 bases identical to TRBD2. The germline V gene encodes CDR1 SGHTA and CDR2 FQGTGA. V gave up 5 bases and J gave up 6 bases; unmatched junction bases: 8. CDR3 length: 15 amino acids. CDR3 region: CASSLRLAGVSEQYF. As DNA, the CDR3 is TGTGCCAGCAGCCTTAGACTAGCGGGAGTGAGCGAGCAGTACTTC.

V is TRBV4-2 and J is TRBJ2-1, with D possibly matching TRBD2 (5 bases). The CDR3 loop spans 17 amino acids. V was pared by 1 base and J by 2 bases, with 15 bases between. From germline, CDR1 is LGHNA and CDR2 YNFKEQ. CDR3: CASSQGLTGSAYNEQFF. In nucleotides, the CDR3 is TGTGCCAGCAGCCAAGGACTTACGGGTAGCGCCTACAATGAGCAGTTCTTC.